The 20 T cell receptor beta chains below come from one sample, sequenced in a study of blood T cell repertoires in COVID-19. The protocol was immunoSEQ multiplex PCR, while the TCRdb copy is restricted to in-frame clones and leaves out a portion. The sample yields around 140,000 clones, about four fifths seen once. Sequenced material: peripheral blood. These receptors originate from a man aged 25 to 40 with COVID-19, enrolled during active disease.

The chain employs TRBV10-3 and TRBJ2-5; the match to TRBD1 covers 10 bases. Germline V gene data show CDR1 as ENHRY and CDR2 as SYGVKD. This CDR3 has 13 amino acids. The ends lost 6 bases at V and 4 bases at J; junction bases unmatched: 2. The CDR3 DNA is TGTGCCATCAGACGGGACAGGGGAGAGACCCAGTACTTC. This encodes CAIRRDRGETQYF.

The gene calls are TRBV19 and TRBJ2-7; TRBD1 matches at 9 bases. V shed 4 bases, J shed 3 bases, and the junction held 7 bases outside the gene matches. The CDR3 has 15 amino acids. The germline V gene encodes CDR1 LNHDA and CDR2 SQIVND (reference sequence). Here the CDR3 reads CASSTPGTGIYEQYF. CDR3 bases: TGTGCCAGTAGTACACCCGGGACAGGGATCTACGAGCAGTACTTC. The variable domain in full, completed from reference TRBV19 and TRBJ2-7, reads DGGITQSPKYLFRKEGQNVTLSCEQNLNHDAMYWYRQDPGQGLRLIYYSQIVNDFQKGDIAEGYSVSREKKESFPLTVTSAQKNPTAFYLCASSTPGTGIYEQYFGPGTRLTVT.

V and J are TRBV5-1 and TRBJ1-1, with 11 bases that match TRBD1. The V gene end was trimmed by 0 bases and the J gene end by 4 bases; junction bases not matched to a gene: 5. Germline CDR1 and CDR2: SGHRS and YFSETQ. The CDR3 covers 16 residues. The CDR3 is CASSLATGTGGTEAFF. The CDR3 DNA is TGCGCCAGCAGCTTGGCGACCGGGACAGGGGGCACTGAAGCTTTCTTT.

In regard to this clone: Relative to the germline gene, one junction end is altered; a read error may explain this. The V and J genes are TRBV5-6 and TRBJ1-6, with 9 bases lining up with TRBD1. Germline V gene sequence: CDR1 SGHDT, CDR2 YYEEEE. This CDR3 is built from 15 residues. The CDR3 loop is CASNLRTGVNSPLHF. CDR3 sequence (DNA): TGTGCCAGCAACTTGAGGACAGGGGTAAATTCACCCCTCCACTTT.

V is TRBV4-3 and J is TRBJ1-2, with 9 bases lining up with TRBD1. Germline CDR1 and CDR2: LGHNA and YSLEER. V gave up 3 bases and J gave up 4 bases; unmatched junction bases: 9. This CDR3 is 16 amino acids long. In nucleotides, the CDR3 is TGCGCCAGCAGCCAGGGAACAGGGGGCGGAGGCTATGGCTACACCTTC. This encodes CASSQGTGGGGYGYTF.

This chain connects TRBV30 to TRBJ2-7; D might be TRBD2 (5 bases). Germline assignment: CDR1 GTSNPN and CDR2 SVGIG (reference sequence). The V and J ends lost 4 bases and 6 bases respectively, with 16 bases between them. The CDR3 has 13 amino acids. Here the CDR3 reads CAWTGLRVREQYF. CDR3 bases: TGTGCCTGGACCGGACTTAGGGTACGCGAGCAGTACTTC.

V is TRBV5-1 and J is TRBJ2-7; D might be TRBD1 (6 bases). Germline V CDR1 and CDR2: SGHRS, YFSETQ. This CDR3 has 14 residues. Trimming took 5 bases from V and 3 from J, leaving 15 bases between them. CDR3 region: CASSSQGLNYEQYF. Written as DNA, the CDR3 is TGCGCCAGCAGTTCACAGGGCCTAAACTACGAGCAGTACTTC. Looking up the rest from reference TRBV5-1 and TRBJ2-7 gives the full variable domain: KAGVTQTPRYLIKTRGQQVTLSCSPISGHRSVSWYQQTPGQGLQFLFEYFSETQRNKGNFPGRFSGRQFSNSRSEMNVSTLELGDSALYLCASSSQGLNYEQYFGPGTRLTVT.

This clone appeared once. This sequence joins TRBV11-3 and TRBJ2-3; maybe TRBD2 (5 bases). Between the trimmed V and J ends, which lost 3 bases and 1 base, there was a span of 8 bases. The CDR3 has 14 residues. Germline V gene sequence: CDR1 SGHNT, CDR2 YENEEA. CDR3 sequence reads: CASSFGRGTDTQYF. For the CDR3, the DNA is TGTGCCAGCAGCTTTGGGCGGGGCACAGATACGCAGTATTTT.

The CDR3 protein is CASSLGTSPYNEQFF. The DNA of the CDR3 is TGTGCCAGCAGTTTAGGGACTAGCCCTTACAATGAGCAGTTCTTC. The chain links TRBV27 to TRBJ2-1, with 9 bases matching TRBD2. The J segment lost 4 bases and the V segment lost 2 bases, leaving 3 bases of the junction unmatched. This CDR3 region has 15 residues. The V gene's germline CDR1 is MNHEY and CDR2 SMNVEV (reference sequence).

The chain recombines TRBV27 with TRBJ2-2, with TRBD2 as a possible D gene (6 bases). CDR3 length: 13 amino acids. Trimming stripped 4 bases from V and 14 bases from J, with 17 bases between. Germline-derived CDR1 and CDR2 are MNHEY and SMNVEV (reference sequence). The DNA for the CDR3 is TGTGCCAGCAGTTCGCCCCCCGACGGGGGTCTGTTTTTT. Its protein product is CASSSPPDGGLFF.

The CDR3 loop is CASSARQGMKATEAFF. CDR3 nucleotide sequence: TGTGCCAGCAGCGCCCGACAGGGGATGAAGGCCACTGAAGCTTTCTTT. This sequence joins TRBV5-6 and TRBJ1-1; 8 bases map to TRBD1. The CDR3 totals 16 residues. V dropped 4 bases and J dropped 4; count of bases not matched to a gene: 12. The germline CDR1 and CDR2 sequences are SGHDT and YYEEEE.

This clone was found a few times. The genes are TRBV28 and TRBJ1-2, with 8 bases fitting TRBD1. CDR1 is MDHEN, CDR2 SYDVKM, per germline. The CDR3 runs 16 residues. V lost 10 bases and J lost 5; bases outside the gene matches: 18. CDR3 bases: TGTGCCACCTCAGGTGGCAGGGGGCAGGGGGGTTATGGCTACACCTTC. Residues: CATSGGRGQGGYGYTF.

The chain couples TRBV24-1 to TRBJ1-4; 7 positions match TRBD1. With V trimmed by 3 bases and J by 4 bases, 4 bases remained unmatched. This CDR3 is 15 amino acids long. CDR1 is KGHDR, CDR2 SFDVKD, per germline. The CDR3 reads CATSDPGTDNEKLFF. In DNA form, the CDR3 reads TGTGCCACCAGTGATCCCGGGACAGATAATGAAAAACTGTTTTTT.

This chain connects TRBV9 to TRBJ1-2; 9 bases agree with TRBD1. V dropped 3 bases and J dropped 5; count of bases not matched to a gene: 5. Germline values: CDR1 SGDLS, CDR2 YYNGEE. This CDR3 comprises 14 residues. CDR3: CASSDNRGRYGYTF. CDR3 nucleotides: TGTGCCAGCAGCGATAACAGGGGGCGATATGGCTACACCTTC.

This clone was recorded only once. CDR3 DNA: TGTGCCACCAGTGATGGTAGCGGAAACACAGATACGCAGTATTTT. Translating gives CATSDGSGNTDTQYF. The V and J genes are TRBV24-1 and TRBJ2-3, with D tentatively TRBD2 (6 bases). Germline CDR1 is KGHDR and CDR2 is SFDVKD. Deletions cut 3 bases from V and 2 bases from J, with 11 bases between. The CDR3 runs 15 residues.

The chain employs TRBV2 and TRBJ2-5; the match to TRBD2 covers 10 bases. The trim removed 6 bases at V and 4 bases at J, leaving 8 bases unmatched. Per germline, CDR1 SNHLY and CDR2 FYNNEI. CDR3 size: 15 residues. CDR3 DNA sequence: TGTGCCAGCAGGCCGGGACTAGCGCAAGGAGAGACCCAGTACTTC. Protein: CASRPGLAQGETQYF.

CDR3 DNA sequence: TGTGCCAGCAGTTTATTGGAGGGTTGGAGCAATCAGCCCCAGCATTTT. This codes for CASSLLEGWSNQPQHF. This chain links TRBV28 with TRBJ1-5; D gene unclear. Trimming left V 1 base short and J 1 base short, with 11 bases between. This CDR3 region has 16 residues. CDR1 MDHEN and CDR2 SYDVKM come from the germline V gene.

This chain links TRBV7-2 with TRBJ2-3; D gene ambiguous. V was pared by 2 bases and J by 1 base, with 4 bases between. The germline V gene has CDR1 SGHTA and CDR2 FQGNSA. The CDR3 totals 13 residues. CDR3 residues: CASSLSRTDTQYF. The CDR3 DNA sequence: TGTGCCAGCAGCTTAAGCCGCACAGATACGCAGTATTTT.

The CDR3 protein is CASSLMARALNIQYF. The CDR3 DNA follows: TGCGCCAGCAGCTTGATGGCGAGGGCCCTAAACATTCAGTACTTC. The J gene is TRBJ2-4, the V gene TRBV5-1, with a tentative D call TRBD2 (5 bases). Germline V gene sequence: CDR1 SGHRS, CDR2 YFSETQ. The CDR3 is 15 amino acids. With 1 base removed from V and 6 bases from J, the gap between germline ends came to 14 bases.

The chain carries TRBV5-1 and TRBJ1-3; D may be TRBD1 (5 bases). The V end lost 2 bases, the J end lost 1 base, and 10 bases lay between the germline ends. Germline CDR1 and CDR2: SGHRS and YFSETQ. The CDR3 extends over 15 amino acids. The CDR3 nucleotides read TGCGCCAGCAGCTTTTATGGGGCATCTGGAAACACCATATATTTT. Protein product: CASSFYGASGNTIYF.